The 14 T cell receptor beta chains below were found in one sample sequenced in a study of response to subunit inactivated influenza vaccine. TCRdb reprocessed the RT-PCR reads via MiXCR and lists one record per CDR3 protein. The repertoire holds 450,000 to 600,000 distinct CDR3 sequences, with about 7.2% as singletons. This specimen consisted of PBMCs from blood, obtained less than 30 months after vaccination. The source of these receptors is a man between 50 and 70 years old who received an inactivated influenza vaccine.

This clonotype was detected only a few times. The rearrangement links TRBV20-1 to TRBJ2-5, with no clear D. Germline loops: CDR1 DFQATT, CDR2 SNEGSKA (reference sequence). V was clipped by 5 bases and J by 5 bases, with 21 bases between them. The CDR3 consists of 15 residues. Here the CDR3 reads CSADPSEYARETQYF. Here the CDR3 DNA reads TGCAGTGCTGACCCCTCCGAGTACGCAAGGGAGACCCAGTACTTC.

This clonotype occurred a few times. The rearrangement uses TRBV5-1 and TRBJ1-2; D uncertain. The length of the CDR3 is 20 residues. The germline V gene has CDR1 SGHRS and CDR2 YFSETQ. With 0 bases removed from V and 5 bases from J, the gap between germline ends came to 29 bases. CDR3 DNA: TGCGCCAGCAGCTTGGAACCCAGACCTAGACAACAAAGTATGGGGTATGGCTACACCTTC. This gives the protein CASSLEPRPRQQSMGYGYTF.

The sample holds a few counts of this clonotype. V usage is TRBV7-2 and J usage is TRBJ2-5, with 10 bases matching TRBD2. Germline-derived CDR1 and CDR2 are SGHTA and FQGNSA. The CDR3 covers 15 residues. V dropped 2 bases and J dropped 4; count of bases not matched to a gene: 4. CDR3 residues: CASSLLLAGPETQYF. The CDR3 DNA is TGTGCCAGCAGCTTATTACTAGCGGGACCAGAGACCCAGTACTTC. The variable domain in full, with the rest retrieved from reference TRBV7-2 and TRBJ2-5, is GAGVSQSPSNKVTEKGKDVELRCDPISGHTALYWYRQSLGQGLEFLIYFQGNSAPDKSGLPSDRFSAERTGGSVSTLTIQRTQQEDSAVYLCASSLLLAGPETQYFGPGTRLLVL.

This clonotype has more than one count but fewer than ten. This chain links TRBV7-2 with TRBJ2-1; a possible D gene is TRBD2 (7 bases). V lost 5 bases and J lost 4, with 12 bases in between. Germline CDR1 is SGHTA and CDR2 is FQGNSA. CDR3 length equals 14 residues. CDR3 sequence reads: CASSRRGPYNEQFF. In DNA form, the CDR3 reads TGTGCCAGCAGCAGGCGGGGGCCATACAATGAGCAGTTCTTC.

This clonotype was picked up many times. The rearrangement links TRBV10-3 to TRBJ2-2; 14 positions match TRBD2. This CDR3 contains 16 residues. The V gene end was trimmed by 6 bases and the J gene end by 7 bases; junction bases not matched to a gene: 7. CDR1 is ENHRY and CDR2 is SYGVKD in the germline V gene. The CDR3 here is CAIRPGLAGEVGELFF. The DNA of the CDR3 is TGTGCCATCAGACCGGGACTAGCGGGAGAAGTCGGGGAGCTGTTTTTT.

This clonotype was counted only a few times. The chain joins TRBV28 to TRBJ1-3; the match to TRBD1 covers 8 bases. The CDR3 runs to 16 residues. V lost 6 bases and J lost 3; bases outside the gene matches: 10. Germline CDR1 is MDHEN and CDR2 is SYDVKM. CDR3 nucleotides: TGTGCCAGCAGCCCCGACAGGGGAGTGGGTGGAAACACCATATATTTT. Translated: CASSPDRGVGGNTIYF.

This clonotype has a count of ten or more. J is TRBJ2-1 and V is TRBV11-2; 8 bases are shared with TRBD1. V was pared by 3 bases and J by 7 bases, with 8 bases of the junction left unmatched. The germline V gene encodes CDR1 SGHAT and CDR2 FQNNGV. This CDR3 has 15 amino acids. CDR3 loop: CASSFRTGYSNEQFF. The CDR3 bases are TGTGCCAGCAGCTTTCGGACAGGGTACTCAAATGAGCAGTTCTTC.

This clonotype was seen many times. The J gene is TRBJ1-5, the V gene TRBV7-8; D is perhaps TRBD1 (5 bases). The CDR3 sequence is 13 residues long. V gave up 2 bases and J gave up 5 bases, with 7 bases separating them. Germline lookup yields CDR1 SGHVS and CDR2 FQNEAQ. The CDR3 sequence: CASSLQGHQPQHF. The CDR3 region has the DNA TGTGCCAGCAGCTTACAGGGCCATCAGCCCCAGCATTTT.

A few counts support this clonotype. The CDR3: CASSQGSYNSPLHF. The CDR3 DNA reads TGTGCCAGCAGCCAAGGCTCCTATAATTCACCCCTCCACTTT. The chain carries TRBV3-1 and TRBJ1-6; unclear D gene. The CDR3 covers 14 residues. Germline CDR1 is LGHDT and CDR2 is YNNKEL (reference sequence). V was cut by 1 base and J by 0 bases, with 1 base left in between.

The chain recombines TRBV4-2 with TRBJ2-2, with D possibly TRBD1 on 5 matching bases. The V end lost 2 bases, the J end lost 5 bases, and 18 bases lay between the germline ends. Germline assignment: CDR1 LGHNA and CDR2 YNFKEQ. This CDR3 comprises 17 residues. Here the CDR3 reads CASSQRGRSGKTGELFF. The DNA for the CDR3 is TGTGCCAGCAGCCAAAGGGGTCGGTCTGGAAAGACCGGGGAGCTGTTTTTT.

This chain uses TRBV30 with TRBJ2-5; D gene uncertain. Germline CDR1 is GTSNPN and CDR2 is SVGIG (reference sequence). This CDR3 is built from 15 residues. Deletions cut 3 bases from V and 1 base from J, with 15 bases between. The CDR3 nucleotides read TGTGCCTGGAGCCCCCTCCCGCTCTTCCAAGAGACCCAGTACTTC. This translates into CAWSPLPLFQETQYF.

This chain uses TRBV7-9 with TRBJ1-1; 7 bases are shared with TRBD1. Germline V gene data show CDR1 as SEHNR and CDR2 as FQNEAQ (reference sequence). The V and J ends lost 5 bases and 5 bases, in that order; junction bases with no gene match: 11. This CDR3 is built from 15 residues. CDR3 amino acids: CASSAPASGGTEAFF. CDR3 DNA sequence: TGTGCCAGCAGCGCACCCGCCTCAGGGGGTACTGAAGCTTTCTTT.

This chain links TRBV6-1 with TRBJ1-2; D uncertain. CDR3 length equals 15 residues. Per the germline V gene, CDR1 is MNHNS and CDR2 is SASEGT. The V and J ends lost 2 bases and 5 bases respectively, with 15 bases between them. DNA of the CDR3: TGTGCCAGCAGTGAATCTGGACGGAGGCTATATGGCTACACCTTC. Amino acid sequence: CASSESGRRLYGYTF.

This clonotype was counted only a few times. V usage is TRBV18 and J usage is TRBJ2-6; D unresolved. V was trimmed by 3 bases and J by 4 bases, leaving 10 bases between them. Germline CDR1 is KGHSH and CDR2 is LQKENI. The length of the CDR3 is 15 residues. The CDR3 reads CASSPSMTGANVLTF. CDR3 nucleotide sequence: TGTGCCAGCTCACCCTCTATGACGGGGGCCAACGTCCTGACTTTC.